This T cell receptor (beta chain) was profiled in a study of human T cells and chemical hapten exposure. Remarks on this clonotype: Its antigen is not identified.

Specified time point: pre-sensitization, week 0. Described treatment: therapeutic diphenylcyclopropenone sensitization with weekly scalp DPC. This CDR3 is built from 15 residues. Deletions cut 6 bases from V and 0 bases from J, with 13 bases between. Germline loops: CDR1 MNHEY, CDR2 SMNVEV (reference sequence). Original data processing: Sample TCR counts, which ranged from about 23,224 to 700,000, had a median of about 100,000. TCRdb ran MiXCR on the RACE reads and lists one entry per CDR3 protein. The V and J calls shown here were made by TCRdb, not taken from the authors' results. The sample records 250,000 or so distinct CDR3 sequences, approximately 8.4% being singletons. Whole-study results and caveats: Compared to controls, expanded TCRs made significantly more large clusters of similar CDR3s.

The sample was whole blood, taken in connection with sensitization to the hapten diphenylcyclopropenone (DPC). The chain employs TRBV27 and TRBJ2-3; tentatively, D is TRBD2 (6 bases). This sequence originates from a middle-aged woman with alopecia areata. Some clones in this sample may be carry-over from other donors' samples. CDR3: CASRGGLLSTDTQYF. CDR3 DNA: TGTGCCAGCAGGGGGGGACTCTTAAGCACAGATACGCAGTATTTT.